This entry is about one TCR beta chain. This clonotype was found a few times. Its antigen is not yet known. Qualities for individual bases were not recorded, and no much larger clone is one base off. This sample was included in a study of spatial heterogeneity in lung cancer (dated by TCRdb to between 2018 and 2020). At the level of the whole study: Beta-chain transcripts were consistently detected in greater numbers than alpha-chain transcripts, which likely reflected higher beta-chain transcript abundance. In the raw uncorrected reads, each unique combination of TCR and UMI appeared more than ten times on average. The study quantitatively compared TCR alpha and beta repertoires across multiple tumor regions, matched nontumor lung and blood in non-small cell lung cancer. Nonsynonymous mutation counts, determined by whole-exome sequencing of tumor tissue, were related to features of the TCR repertoire. Both alpha and beta chains were TCR-sequenced in 200 to 250 tumor regions, 64 matched nontumor lung samples and some 56 PBMC samples obtained at surgery.

The time point tag for this specimen amounts to: sample taken at primary tumor resection. TCR sequencing used whole RNA extracted from tumor and nontumor lung tissue, or from cryopreserved PBMC samples, without cell sorting. Samples were obtained from roughly 72 patients with early-stage, untreated non-small cell lung cancer from the lung TRACERx cohort. Only patients with enough RNA available from two or more tumor regions were chosen for TCR sequencing. Points the paper makes about the study in general: Confirming at a functional level the hypothesis that regional TCRs recognize regional mutations was considered to require additional single-cell paired TCR alpha and beta sequencing. Ubiquitous expanded tumor TCRs were found in blood more often at tumor resection than at routine follow-up.

According to the germline V gene, CDR1 reads SGHTA and CDR2 reads FQGNSA. V lost 5 bases and J lost 0 bases, and the count of bases not matched to a germline gene is 7. The cysteine opens and the phenylalanine closes a CDR3 of 18 amino acids. Only the CDR3 part of the read is kept: 54 bases, read in frame from the first base. The library relied on 5' RACE. Sequencing was carried out with a NextSeq 500. To allow correction of PCR and sequencing errors, the TCR library protocol tagged every TCR cDNA molecule with a unique molecular identifier. As for the authors' bioinformatics: TCR identification, UMI-based error correction and CDR3 extraction were all carried out with Decombinator tools. Expanded TCRs were defined as those above a frequency of 2 per 1,000, corresponding to the top 1% of the tumor frequency distribution. Renyi diversity was computed with the R vegan package after each repertoire had been subsampled 100 times to 5,000 TCRs. CDR3 similarity networks were built from amino acid triplet string-kernel similarity, connecting CDR3s with pairwise similarity above 0.82. The public reads were reprocessed in TCRdb via fastp at Q25 and MiXCR, keeping in-frame beta chains. Under each unique CDR3 protein, matching rows form one entry showing the most common genes and DNA. These V and J calls are TCRdb output, not the study's own analysis. The sample table holds tens of thousands of distinct CDR3 sequences, of which about an eighth were seen once. The ten most abundant clones make up 6.5% to 8.5% of the sample.

Here the chain combines TRBV7-2 and TRBJ2-1, with 13 bases in between that match TRBD2. This TCR was recovered from a male donor with early-stage non-small cell lung cancer. Sequences were derived from PBMCs, sampled at surgery. The DNA sequence is as follows: TGTGCCAGCAGCCAGGGACTAGCGGGGTGGAGCTCCTACAATGAGCAGTTCTTC. Its product reads: CASSQGLAGWSSYNEQFF.